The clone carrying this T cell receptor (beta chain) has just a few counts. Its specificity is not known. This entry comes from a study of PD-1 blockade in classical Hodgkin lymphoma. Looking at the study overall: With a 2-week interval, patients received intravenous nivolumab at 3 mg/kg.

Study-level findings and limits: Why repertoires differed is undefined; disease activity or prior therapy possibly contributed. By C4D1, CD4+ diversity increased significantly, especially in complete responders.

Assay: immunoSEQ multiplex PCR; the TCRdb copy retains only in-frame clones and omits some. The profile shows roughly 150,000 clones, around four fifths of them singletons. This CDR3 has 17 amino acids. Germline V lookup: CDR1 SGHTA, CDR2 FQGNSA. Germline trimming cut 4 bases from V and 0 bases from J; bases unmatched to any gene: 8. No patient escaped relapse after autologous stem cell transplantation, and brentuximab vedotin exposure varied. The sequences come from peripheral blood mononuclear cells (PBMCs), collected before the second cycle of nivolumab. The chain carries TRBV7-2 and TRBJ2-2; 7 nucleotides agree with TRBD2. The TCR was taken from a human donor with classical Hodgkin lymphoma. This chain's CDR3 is CASSYQGAGANTGELFF. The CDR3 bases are TGTGCCAGCAGCTATCAAGGCGCGGGGGCGAACACCGGGGAGCTGTTTTTT.